Below, one TCR beta chain is given with its context. The target antigen is unknown. Lacking the conserved final phenylalanine or tryptophan, this CDR3 likely reflects a read error. No DNA is shown, since the ends of the CDR3 on it are uncertain; the CDR3 is the one TCRdb lists. By flow cytometry, patients selected for sequencing had shown an expansion of CD8+CD57+ cells. The enrolled patients all had severe acquired aplastic anemia. The CDR3 totals 13 residues, both ends included. From germline, CDR1 is SGHVS and CDR2 FQNEAQ. The study profiled TCR beta VDJ and CDR3 using genomic DNA as template. In TCRdb, the reads were re-called with MiXCR into one record per CDR3 protein. The sample lists fewer than 300,000 distinct CDR3 sequences, approximately 79% occurring once. These data are taken from a study of CD8+CD57+ T cells in acquired aplastic anemia. The wider study: Sorted CD4+ and CD8+ cells yielded roughly 3.4 ug of DNA on average. Study results and limitations: Patients and controls turned out to have 25 to 30 CD8+ CDR3 sequences in common. Statistical testing detected no significant gap in CD8+ Simpson's diversity between patients and controls.

Material: sorted CD4+, CD8+, or CD8+CD57+ T cells (not recorded which) from PBMCs. The genes are TRBV7-8 and TRBJ2-3; TRBD2, as called in the table, went unchecked against the DNA. This TCR was recovered from a human donor with aplastic anemia. This chain's CDR3 is CASSLGGGAETQY.